The 27 T cell receptor beta chains below were found in one sample sequenced in a study of response to subunit inactivated influenza vaccine. A single record per CDR3 protein comes from TCRdb applying MiXCR to the RT-PCR reads. The top ten clones hold 13% of a sample with a few hundred thousand distinct CDR3 sequences, 7.2% of them seen once. This material consisted of PBMCs from blood, taken around 25 months after vaccination. These receptors were taken from a man between 50 and 69 years old who received an inactivated influenza vaccine.

The rearrangement uses TRBV20-1 and TRBJ2-5; 13 positions agree with TRBD2. With V trimmed by 5 bases and J by 2 bases, 5 bases remained unmatched. CDR1 is DFQATT, CDR2 SNEGSKA, per germline (reference sequence). The CDR3 runs to 15 residues. The chain's CDR3 is CSASGLAGDQETQYF. The CDR3 DNA follows: TGCAGTGCTTCCGGACTAGCGGGGGATCAAGAGACCCAGTACTTC.

This clonotype came up many times. The chain uses TRBV28 and TRBJ2-7; D not certain. Germline V gene data show CDR1 as MDHEN and CDR2 as SYDVKM. Trimming took off 4 bases at V and 4 bases at J, with 23 bases between the two ends. This CDR3 region has 17 residues. The CDR3 coding sequence is TGTGCCAGCAGTTCGGCTACCGGACGGGCCGTCGGGTACGAGCAGTACTTC. Its translation is CASSSATGRAVGYEQYF.

This clonotype was found many times. This rearrangement joins TRBV18 to TRBJ2-3, with TRBD2 identical over 7 bases. Germline V gene lookup returns CDR1 KGHSH and CDR2 LQKENI. Unmatched junction bases numbered 4, after V lost 4 bases and J lost 0 bases. The CDR3 sequence is 15 residues long. CDR3 sequence (DNA): TGTGCCAGCTCACGTGTAGCGGGTAGCACAGATACGCAGTATTTT. Protein sequence: CASSRVAGSTDTQYF. The full variable domain, rest sourced from reference TRBV18 and TRBJ2-3, is NAGVMQNPRHLVRRRGQEARLRCSPMKGHSHVYWYRQLPEEGLKFMVYLQKENIIDESGMPKERFSAEFPKEGPSILRIQQVVRGDSAAYFCASSRVAGSTDTQYFGPGTRLTVL.

The J gene is TRBJ2-3, the V gene TRBV5-1, with 11 bases fitting TRBD1. J gave up 6 bases and V 3 bases, and 9 bases lay outside the gene matches. This CDR3 is built from 16 residues. Per germline, CDR1 SGHRS and CDR2 YFSETQ. In DNA form, the CDR3 reads TGCGCCAGCAGCTGGACAGGGGGCGATATGTGGGATACGCAGTATTTT. Protein sequence: CASSWTGGDMWDTQYF.

This chain links TRBV11-2 with TRBJ2-1; D possibly corresponds to TRBD2 (6 bases). CDR1 is SGHAT, CDR2 FQNNGV, per germline. V shed 5 bases and J shed 4 bases, with 15 bases lying between them. This CDR3 contains 15 residues. Here the CDR3 reads CASSPLSGSYNEQFF. The CDR3 DNA is TGTGCCAGCAGCCCCCTCTCCGGGAGTTACAATGAGCAGTTCTTC. Supplemented by reference TRBV11-2 and TRBJ2-1, the full variable domain reads EAGVAQSPRYKIIEKRQSVAFWCNPISGHATLYWYQQILGQGPKLLIQFQNNGVVDDSQLPKDRFSAERLKGVDSTLKIQPAKLEDSAVYLCASSPLSGSYNEQFFGPGTRLTVL.

This clonotype was picked up a small number of times. V gene TRBV20-1 combines with J gene TRBJ2-1; TRBD2 aligns across 11 bases. After removal of 3 bases from V and 8 bases from J, the junction contained 6 bases not matched to a gene. The CDR3 is made up of 14 amino acids. Germline V gene lookup returns CDR1 DFQATT and CDR2 SNEGSKA (reference sequence). In nucleotides, the CDR3 is TGCAGTGCTAGTATTCTAGCGGGAGGCTATGAGCAGTTCTTC. Protein product: CSASILAGGYEQFF.

This clonotype turned up a few times. CDR3 coding DNA: TGTGCCACCAGCAGGGACAGGGGGTGGACCGGGGAGCTGTTTTTT. This encodes CATSRDRGWTGELFF. The chain has TRBV15 and TRBJ2-2; 10 nucleotides agree with TRBD1. The CDR3 covers 15 residues. Germline CDR1 is LNHNV and CDR2 is YYDKDF (reference sequence). J gave up 5 bases and V 3 bases, and 3 bases lay outside the gene matches.

This rearrangement joins TRBV20-1 to TRBJ2-1, with 7 bases fitting TRBD1. Losses at the gene ends were 1 base for V and 6 bases for J; bases not matched to a gene: 9. The CDR3 spans 15 residues. Germline values: CDR1 DFQATT, CDR2 SNEGSKA (reference sequence). CDR3 sequence (DNA): TGCAGTGCTAGAGTAGGACAGGCTATTTTCAATGAGCAGTTCTTC. Translation gives CSARVGQAIFNEQFF.

The chain links TRBV5-1 to TRBJ2-5; D is possibly TRBD2 (5 bases). V was shortened by 5 bases and J by 5 bases, with 7 bases between the two germline ends. There are 11 residues in the CDR3. CDR1 and CDR2 from the germline V gene are SGHRS and YFSETQ. This chain's CDR3 is CASREAETQYF. The CDR3 nucleotides read TGCGCCAGCAGGGAGGCGGAGACCCAGTACTTC.

This clonotype was found many times. The rearrangement uses TRBV5-1 and TRBJ2-7, with 11 bases that match TRBD1. The junction had 8 bases not matched to a gene; V was cut back by 3 bases and J by 6 bases. CDR1 and CDR2 (germline): SGHRS, YFSETQ. The CDR3 consists of 15 residues. In DNA, the CDR3 is TGCGCCAGCAGCTCCCTCGCGGGACAGGGGGGCGAGCAGTACTTC. Translation: CASSSLAGQGGEQYF.

This clonotype was picked up a small number of times. The J gene is TRBJ1-5, the V gene TRBV20-1; D remains ambiguous. V was shortened by 1 base and J by 3 bases, with 7 bases between the two germline ends. CDR3 length: 13 residues. Germline lookup yields CDR1 DFQATT and CDR2 SNEGSKA (reference sequence). DNA of the CDR3: TGCAGTGCTAGAGGACGGTTCAATCAGCCCCAGCATTTT. Translating gives CSARGRFNQPQHF.

The chain employs TRBV6-1 and TRBJ2-7; D is unresolved. Deletions cut 6 bases from V and 6 bases from J, with 24 bases between. CDR3 length: 16 amino acids. In germline, CDR1 is MNHNS, CDR2 SASEGT. This CDR3 reads CASSQVGRHFSAEQYF. In DNA, the CDR3 is TGTGCCAGCAGCCAGGTCGGCAGGCACTTCTCTGCCGAGCAGTACTTC.

This clonotype was seen a handful of times. In nucleotides, the CDR3 is TGTGCCAGCAGCCAACTAGGGGGTTATGATACGCAGTATTTT. This gives the protein CASSQLGGYDTQYF. The gene calls are TRBV4-2 and TRBJ2-3, with a possible D match to TRBD1 (6 bases). Trimming took 2 bases from V and 6 from J, leaving 12 bases between them. CDR1 and CDR2 from the germline V gene are LGHNA and YNFKEQ. The CDR3 is made up of 14 amino acids.

Ten or more counts support this clonotype. The rearrangement joins TRBV5-1 to TRBJ2-5, with D uncertain. The CDR3 is 14 residues long. The ends were cut back, 0 bases at V and 1 base at J, with 7 bases in the middle. CDR1 SGHRS and CDR2 YFSETQ come from the germline V gene. For the CDR3, the DNA is TGCGCCAGCAGCTTGGGGGCAATCCAAGAGACCCAGTACTTC. Protein sequence: CASSLGAIQETQYF.

The chain combines TRBV6-1 with TRBJ2-2; either TRBD1 or TRBD2 may fit D (7 bases each). The CDR3 totals 17 residues. V shed 0 bases and J shed 5 bases, with 16 bases lying between them. Germline V lookup: CDR1 MNHNS, CDR2 SASEGT. The CDR3 reads CASSEARPRGGTGELFF. The CDR3 DNA is TGTGCCAGCAGTGAAGCGCGCCCCAGGGGGGGGACCGGGGAGCTGTTTTTT.

The chain links TRBV11-2 to TRBJ1-2, with D unresolved. Germline CDR1 and CDR2: SGHAT and FQNNGV. The CDR3 loop spans 13 amino acids. Between the trimmed V and J ends, which lost 0 bases and 8 bases, there was a span of 10 bases. CDR3 region: CASSLEDGEGYTF. CDR3 nucleotides: TGTGCCAGCAGCTTAGAGGATGGGGAAGGCTACACCTTC.

This rearrangement joins TRBV20-1 to TRBJ2-5; tentatively, D is TRBD1 (6 bases). Trimming shortened V by 2 bases and J by 5 bases, and 12 bases separated the two germline ends. Germline V lookup: CDR1 DFQATT, CDR2 SNEGSKA (reference sequence). CDR3 length: 13 amino acids. The CDR3 DNA reads TGCAGTGCTAGACTCACAGGGCTGGAGACCCAGTACTTC. Protein: CSARLTGLETQYF.

This clonotype was counted between two and nine times. The chain carries TRBV7-9 and TRBJ2-3, with D unclear. Germline CDR1 reads SEHNR; CDR2 reads FQNEAQ (reference sequence). The CDR3 length is 15 residues. V was cut by 2 bases and J by 7 bases, with 16 bases left in between. The DNA for the CDR3 is TGTGCCAGCAGCTTACTTAGGGAAGCCGGTTATACGCAGTATTTT. Amino acid sequence: CASSLLREAGYTQYF.

This chain joins TRBV2 and TRBJ2-7; D is perhaps TRBD1 (5 bases). V was pared by 8 bases and J by 7 bases, with 15 bases between. The germline V gene has CDR1 SNHLY and CDR2 FYNNEI. This CDR3 is built from 12 residues. Here the CDR3 DNA reads TGTGCCAGCGGGCGCAGGGTTGGTGAGCAGTACTTC. Translating it yields CASGRRVGEQYF.

This clonotype was recorded many times. The V and J genes are TRBV4-1 and TRBJ2-2; TRBD2 agrees at 8 bases. V lost 3 bases and J lost 0; bases outside the gene matches: 3. The germline CDR1 and CDR2 sequences are MGHRA and YSYEKL. The CDR3 runs 16 residues. The CDR3 here is CASSHPGGANTGELFF. CDR3 coding DNA: TGCGCCAGCAGCCATCCGGGGGGGGCGAACACCGGGGAGCTGTTTTTT.

Only a few counts were recorded for this clonotype. In DNA form, the CDR3 reads TGTGCCACCAGTGATTTGGGGGGCAATGAGCAGTTCTTC. Amino acid sequence: CATSDLGGNEQFF. The genes are TRBV24-1 and TRBJ2-1, with D perhaps assigned TRBD1 or TRBD2 (5 bases each). The CDR3 has 13 residues. The ends were cut back, 0 bases at V and 6 bases at J, with 5 bases in the middle. Germline values: CDR1 KGHDR, CDR2 SFDVKD.

In its sample, this clonotype was seen a few times. V is TRBV29-1 and J is TRBJ1-1, with D possibly being TRBD1 (5 bases). Trimming removed 2 bases at V and 1 base at J, with 11 bases between. This CDR3 is 14 amino acids long. Looked up from germline, CDR1 is SQVTM and CDR2 is ANQGSEA. The CDR3 loop is CSVEFGTRNTEAFF. The CDR3 nucleotides read TGCAGCGTTGAATTTGGGACTAGGAACACTGAAGCTTTCTTT.

At least ten counts were recorded for this clonotype. This sequence joins TRBV27 and TRBJ2-1; TRBD2 agrees at 14 bases. Germline CDR1 MNHEY, CDR2 SMNVEV (reference sequence). The CDR3 spans 20 residues. V shed 4 bases and J 9 bases; nucleotides not matched to a gene: 20. The CDR3 reads CASSSQASSSGLAGVGEQFF. The CDR3 coding sequence is TGTGCCAGCAGTTCCCAGGCCTCCTCCTCGGGACTAGCGGGAGTAGGTGAGCAGTTCTTC.

This clonotype was recorded a few times. This chain joins TRBV6-5 and TRBJ1-3; D is uncertain. The V gene lost 1 base and the J gene lost 0 bases, with 19 bases spanning the gap. The length of the CDR3 is 19 residues. CDR1 is MNHEY and CDR2 is SVGAGI in the germline V gene. Here the CDR3 DNA reads TGTGCCAGCAGTTACTACCGTCTCCGAGGCTCTCTCTCTGGAAACACCATATATTTT. This gives the protein CASSYYRLRGSLSGNTIYF.

This clonotype showed up just a few times. The chain carries TRBV11-3 and TRBJ2-1; D not resolved. The CDR3 is 13 amino acids. The ends were cut back, 5 bases at V and 7 bases at J, with 12 bases in the middle. Germline CDR1 SGHNT, CDR2 YENEEA. CDR3 DNA sequence: TGTGCCAGCAGCAAAAGTGCCCTAAATGAGCAGTTCTTC. Its protein product is CASSKSALNEQFF.

This clonotype was recorded many times. The J gene is TRBJ2-7, the V gene TRBV9, with a tentative D call TRBD2 (6 bases). CDR1 and CDR2 (germline): SGDLS, YYNGEE. V shed 4 bases and J shed 1 base, with 18 bases lying between them. CDR3 length: 16 amino acids. This CDR3 is CASSPFTGSGSYEQYF. Here the CDR3 DNA reads TGTGCCAGCAGCCCCTTCACGGGTAGCGGATCCTACGAGCAGTACTTC.

This clonotype came up a few times. The J gene is TRBJ2-3, the V gene TRBV20-1; D is possibly TRBD2 (6 bases). This CDR3 spans 14 amino acids. Per germline, CDR1 DFQATT and CDR2 SNEGSKA (reference sequence). V gave up 3 bases and J gave up 1 base, with 11 bases separating them. The CDR3: CSARVPSGTDTQYF. CDR3 bases: TGCAGTGCTAGGGTGCCTAGCGGCACAGATACGCAGTATTTT.